What follows are 24 T cell receptor beta chains derived from one specimen sequenced in a study of OX40 agonist ivuxolimab in advanced cancers. Using immunoSEQ multiplex PCR, the repertoire was profiled, and TCRdb retains in-frame clones only, with some absent. The sample lists tens of thousands of clones; approximately 81% were seen once. This specimen was CD4+ or CD8+ T cells sorted from blood, taken in a trial of the OX40 agonist ivuxolimab. The source is an adult with an advanced solid tumor such as melanoma, head and neck, liver or kidney cancer.

This rearrangement joins TRBV6-5 to TRBJ2-7, with D perhaps given as TRBD1 or TRBD2 (5 bases each). This CDR3 has 13 residues. Trimming took 1 base from V and 6 from J, leaving 10 bases between them. Germline CDR1 reads MNHEY; CDR2 reads SVGAGI. CDR3 DNA: TGTGCCAGCAGTTACTTGGGACCGGGCGAGCAGTACTTC. The encoded protein is CASSYLGPGEQYF.

This chain links TRBV9 with TRBJ2-5; D unclear. The CDR3 spans 12 residues. V was trimmed by 5 bases and J by 1 base, leaving 6 bases between them. Germline V gene sequence: CDR1 SGDLS, CDR2 YYNGEE. CDR3: CASRLIQETQYF. In DNA, the CDR3 is TGTGCCAGCAGGCTTATCCAAGAGACCCAGTACTTC.

The rearrangement uses TRBV7-9 and TRBJ1-3; D is undetermined. The V gene lost 7 bases and the J gene lost 2 bases, with 15 bases spanning the gap. Germline V lookup: CDR1 SEHNR, CDR2 FQNEAQ (reference sequence). The CDR3 extends over 15 amino acids. Here the CDR3 reads CASTDGFYAGNTIYF. CDR3 coding DNA: TGTGCCAGCACCGACGGGTTCTACGCTGGAAACACCATATATTTT. Together with reference TRBV7-9 and TRBJ1-3, the CDR3 gives the full variable domain: DTGVSQNPRHKITKRGQNVTFRCDPISEHNRLYWYRQTLGQGPEFLTYFQNEAQLEKSRLLSDRFSAERPKGSFSTLEIQRTEQGDSAMYLCASTDGFYAGNTIYFGEGSWLTVV.

In nucleotides, the CDR3 is TGTGCCAGCAGCTTTTCGGGACAGGGAAACATTCAGTACTTC. Protein sequence: CASSFSGQGNIQYF. The chain combines TRBV7-2 with TRBJ2-4, with 9 bases lining up with TRBD1. There are 14 residues in the CDR3. Germline V CDR1 and CDR2: SGHTA, FQGNSA. The junction had 3 bases not matched to a gene; V was cut back by 3 bases and J by 6 bases. The full variable domain, in which reference TRBV7-2 and TRBJ2-4 provide the parts outside the CDR3, is GAGVSQSPSNKVTEKGKDVELRCDPISGHTALYWYRQSLGQGLEFLIYFQGNSAPDKSGLPSDRFSAERTGGSVSTLTIQRTQQEDSAVYLCASSFSGQGNIQYFGAGTRLSVL.

The chain links TRBV5-4 to TRBJ2-3, with TRBD2 as a possible D gene (6 bases). Germline V lookup: CDR1 SGHNT, CDR2 YYREEE (reference sequence). Trimming stripped 2 bases from V and 8 bases from J, with 9 bases between. There are 12 residues in the CDR3. Here the CDR3 DNA reads TGTGCCAGCAGCTTCGGGGGTACTACGCAGTATTTT. Its protein is CASSFGGTTQYF.

This chain links TRBV6-5 with TRBJ1-1, with D possibly being TRBD1 (5 bases). Looked up from germline, CDR1 is MNHEY and CDR2 is SVGAGI. The V end was cut by 3 bases, the J end by 4 bases, with 15 bases between. The CDR3 is 15 residues long. In DNA, the CDR3 is TGTGCCAGCAGTTATTGGGGGTCGGTGGGCACTGAAGCTTTCTTT. Amino acids: CASSYWGSVGTEAFF.

This rearrangement joins TRBV7-2 to TRBJ2-7; D is unresolved. Trimming cost V 2 bases and J 5 bases, with 16 bases left between them. From germline, CDR1 is SGHTA and CDR2 FQGNSA. This CDR3 is built from 15 residues. This CDR3 is CASSLSAYGGNEQYF. CDR3 DNA sequence: TGTGCCAGCAGCTTAAGCGCCTACGGTGGGAACGAGCAGTACTTC. The full variable domain, its missing parts supplied by reference TRBV7-2 and TRBJ2-7, is GAGVSQSPSNKVTEKGKDVELRCDPISGHTALYWYRQSLGQGLEFLIYFQGNSAPDKSGLPSDRFSAERTGGSVSTLTIQRTQQEDSAVYLCASSLSAYGGNEQYFGPGTRLTVT.

This chain joins TRBV5-1 and TRBJ1-2; D gene uncertain. Trimming took off 7 bases at V and 2 bases at J, with 9 bases between the two ends. CDR1 and CDR2 from the germline V gene are SGHRS and YFSETQ. The CDR3 consists of 12 residues. CDR3 in DNA: TGCGCCAGCTCCGGATTGAACTATGGCTACACCTTC. Protein sequence: CASSGLNYGYTF.

The chain joins TRBV9 to TRBJ1-2; weak D call: TRBD1 (5 bases). This CDR3 has 15 residues. The germline gives CDR1 SGDLS, CDR2 YYNGEE. V lost 3 bases, J lost 4 bases, and 16 bases lay in between. CDR3 coding DNA: TGTGCCAGCAGCGCGACAGAGCAGGATCCCTATGGCTACACCTTC. It codes for CASSATEQDPYGYTF.

The chain has TRBV27 and TRBJ2-7, with 16 bases that match TRBD2. The V gene end was trimmed by 2 bases and the J gene end by 7 bases; junction bases not matched to a gene: 8. CDR1 and CDR2 (germline): MNHEY, SMNVEV (reference sequence). The CDR3 has 17 residues. This CDR3 reads CASSLPGLAGGPQEQYV. The CDR3 DNA sequence: TGTGCCAGCAGTTTACCGGGACTAGCGGGGGGGCCTCAAGAGCAGTACGTC.

This chain connects TRBV4-3 to TRBJ2-7; D perhaps matches TRBD2 (5 bases). Germline CDR1 LGHNA, CDR2 YSLEER. CDR3 size: 16 residues. Deletions cut 0 bases from V and 2 bases from J, with 14 bases between. In DNA form, the CDR3 reads TGCGCCAGCAGCCAAGATCGAGCGGCCTCAGCCTACGAGCAGTACTTC. Translating it yields CASSQDRAASAYEQYF.

The chain employs TRBV2 and TRBJ2-7; TRBD1 aligns across 7 bases. The CDR3 covers 13 residues. The germline V gene encodes CDR1 SNHLY and CDR2 FYNNEI. The trim removed 7 bases at V and 0 bases at J, leaving 3 bases unmatched. The CDR3 bases are TGTGCCAGCAAAGGGACAGACTCCTACGAGCAGTACGTC. Protein: CASKGTDSYEQYV.

The chain joins TRBV10-3 to TRBJ1-2, with D unresolved. V was clipped by 0 bases and J by 2 bases, with 4 bases between them. Germline CDR1 reads ENHRY; CDR2 reads SYGVKD. The CDR3 runs to 13 residues. The CDR3 loop reads CAISESNNYGYTF. The CDR3 region has the DNA TGTGCCATCAGTGAGTCGAACAACTATGGCTACACCTTC.

This rearrangement joins TRBV9 to TRBJ2-1; 8 bases match TRBD2. This CDR3 has 16 residues. V shed 3 bases and J 3 bases; nucleotides not matched to a gene: 8. Germline CDR1 is SGDLS and CDR2 is YYNGEE. This CDR3 is CASSGKERGSYNEQFF. The CDR3, as DNA: TGTGCCAGCAGCGGGAAAGAGCGGGGGAGCTACAATGAGCAGTTCTTC.

The rearrangement uses TRBV4-1 and TRBJ2-1; D is possibly TRBD2 (6 bases). Germline V gene data show CDR1 as MGHRA and CDR2 as YSYEKL. This CDR3 is built from 17 residues. The V and J ends lost 0 bases and 7 bases respectively, with 19 bases between them. DNA of the CDR3: TGCGCCAGCAGCCAAGAGGGAATTGGGCTAGGAGGGAATGAGCAGTTCTTC. Translating gives CASSQEGIGLGGNEQFF.

This chain uses TRBV7-6 with TRBJ2-3; 10 nucleotides match TRBD2. J lost 6 bases, V lost 5 bases, and 8 bases had no gene match. CDR1 and CDR2 (germline): SGHVS, FNYEAQ. The CDR3 spans 15 residues. DNA for the CDR3: TGTGCCAGCAGCCCAACTAGCGGGGCTCTCGATACGCAGTATTTT. This sequence encodes CASSPTSGALDTQYF.

The chain employs TRBV28 and TRBJ2-1; no clear D gene. CDR3 length equals 11 residues. V was clipped by 3 bases and J by 9 bases, with 6 bases between them. Germline CDR1 reads MDHEN; CDR2 reads SYDVKM. Written as DNA, the CDR3 is TGTGCCAGCAGTTTTTTAGGTGAGCAGTTCTTC. It specifies CASSFLGEQFF.

This chain joins TRBV14 and TRBJ2-3; D is undetermined. There are 14 residues in the CDR3. V lost 2 bases to trimming and J lost 4 bases, with 10 bases between them. Germline V CDR1 and CDR2: SGHDN, FVKESK. CDR3 amino acids: CASSQSTVADTQYF. CDR3 DNA sequence: TGTGCCAGCAGCCAATCGACGGTAGCAGATACGCAGTATTTT.

The J gene is TRBJ2-7, the V gene TRBV27; D is possibly TRBD2 (6 bases). V lost 5 bases and J 0 bases, leaving 11 bases between the germline ends. CDR3 size: 14 residues. Germline values: CDR1 MNHEY, CDR2 SMNVEV (reference sequence). Here the CDR3 DNA reads TGTGCCAGCAGTCCCGGAGGGAGCTCCTACGAGCAGTACGTC. This translates into CASSPGGSSYEQYV.

The genes are TRBV6-5 and TRBJ1-5, with D unclear. CDR3 size: 16 residues. Trimming shortened V by 4 bases and J by 1 base, and 14 bases separated the two germline ends. CDR1 and CDR2 (germline): MNHEY, SVGAGI. Here the CDR3 reads CASSLFGVKSNQPQHF. DNA for the CDR3: TGTGCCAGCAGTTTGTTCGGGGTGAAAAGCAATCAGCCCCAGCATTTT.

The CDR3 here is CASSSTGEEQFF. CDR3 DNA: TGTGCCAGCAGCTCTACCGGGGAGGAGCAGTTCTTC. The chain has TRBV7-9 and TRBJ2-1; weak D call: TRBD2 (5 bases). The CDR3 totals 12 residues. Germline CDR1 reads SEHNR; CDR2 reads FQNEAQ (reference sequence). The V end lost 4 bases, the J end lost 10 bases, and 11 bases lay between the germline ends.

The chain recombines TRBV19 with TRBJ1-1; D not resolved. The CDR3 has 15 amino acids. Between the trimmed V and J ends, which lost 1 base and 1 base, there was a span of 10 bases. The germline CDR1 and CDR2 sequences are LNHDA and SQIVND (reference sequence). This CDR3 is CASSIGALTNTEAFF. For the CDR3, the DNA is TGTGCCAGTAGTATAGGAGCCCTAACGAACACTGAAGCTTTCTTT.

This clone was detected a few times. The J gene is TRBJ1-1, the V gene TRBV28; a weak D match, TRBD1 (5 bases). Deletions cut 3 bases from V and 4 bases from J, with 15 bases between. This CDR3 contains 15 residues. In germline, CDR1 is MDHEN, CDR2 SYDVKM. The CDR3, as DNA: TGTGCCAGCAGTTTTCAGGGATCACCCACCACTGAAGCTTTCTTT. Its translation: CASSFQGSPTTEAFF.

This chain joins TRBV28 and TRBJ2-2; 9 bases match TRBD2. Losses at the gene ends were 3 bases for V and 5 bases for J; bases not matched to a gene: 4. CDR1 MDHEN and CDR2 SYDVKM come from the germline V gene. CDR3 length: 15 residues. The CDR3 nucleotides are TGTGCCAGCAGTTTCTCGGGACTAGCTACCGGGGAGCTGTTTTTT. It yields the protein CASSFSGLATGELFF.